This is a list of T cell receptor beta chains from one sample in a study of OX40 agonist ivuxolimab in advanced cancers. The assay was immunoSEQ multiplex PCR, and TCRdb's table has in-frame clones only and misses some. The table includes around 70,000 clones, approximately 89% detected once. Sample: CD4+ or CD8+ T cells sorted from blood, taken in a trial of the OX40 agonist ivuxolimab. The source of these receptors is an adult with an advanced solid tumor such as melanoma, head and neck, liver or kidney cancer. Both conserved end residues are part of each CDR3. Each record gives: CDR3 DNA, CDR3 protein, D gene, J gene, clone size, V gene. The D gene is left open where the match is weak. Not every row has a clone size; where given, it reads once, few, many or a size class.

DNA: TGCAGCGTTGAAGATCTCCTGGGTGGGCCCCAGCATTTT; CDR3: CSVEDLLGGPQHF; D: -; J: TRBJ1-5; size: -; V: TRBV29-1
DNA: TGCGCCAGCAGCTTGGGTTCCGGACTCCAAGAGACCCAGTACTTC; CDR3: CASSLGSGLQETQYF; D: -; J: TRBJ2-5; size: once; V: TRBV5-1
DNA: TGCAGCGTTGAAGGCGCGCAGACAGATACGCAGTATTTT; CDR3: CSVEGAQTDTQYF; D: -; J: TRBJ2-3; size: -; V: TRBV29-1
DNA: TGTGCCAGCTCACCTGGAGGGGGACGGGAGACCCAGTACTTC; CDR3: CASSPGGGRETQYF; D: -; J: TRBJ2-5; size: -; V: TRBV18
DNA: TGTGCCAGCAGCCGACAGGTTCTCTCTGGAAACACCATATATTTT; CDR3: CASSRQVLSGNTIYF; D: -; J: TRBJ1-3; size: -; V: TRBV6-1
DNA: TGTGCCAGCAGCTTGTTGAACAGCCGCAATCAGCCCCAGCATTTT; CDR3: CASSLLNSRNQPQHF; D: -; J: TRBJ1-5; size: -; V: TRBV5-5
DNA: TGTGCCAGCAGTGAAGAGGTCACCGGGGAGCTGTTTTTT; CDR3: CASSEEVTGELFF; D: -; J: TRBJ2-2; size: -; V: TRBV2
DNA: TGTGCCAGCAGCCTGGGCGGGGGGGCTGAGACCCAGTACTTC; CDR3: CASSLGGGAETQYF; D: TRBD2; J: TRBJ2-5; size: once; V: TRBV6-5
DNA: TGCGCCAGCGGGCCCGGACAGGGTAGGGGTTCAAACACTGAAGCTTTCTTT; CDR3: CASGPGQGRGSNTEAFF; D: TRBD1; J: TRBJ1-1; size: once; V: TRBV10-2
DNA: TGTGCCAGCTCCCCGGGGGCCCAGGGGGCTCCTAACTATGGCTACACCTTC; CDR3: CASSPGAQGAPNYGYTF; D: TRBD1; J: TRBJ1-2; size: -; V: TRBV18
DNA: TGTGCCAGCTCACCTTCGACAGGGGGCGGAAACACCATATATTTT; CDR3: CASSPSTGGGNTIYF; D: TRBD1; J: TRBJ1-3; size: -; V: TRBV18
DNA: TGCGCCAGCAGCCAAGATTGGACAGCGGAGGGCTACACCTTC; CDR3: CASSQDWTAEGYTF; D: -; J: TRBJ1-2; size: -; V: TRBV4-1
DNA: TGCGCCAGCAGCCCGGGGACCCAGTACTTC; CDR3: CASSPGTQYF; D: -; J: TRBJ2-5; size: once; V: TRBV5-1
DNA: TGTGCCAGCAGCGTAGCGCTTGCTCCCCACCACGAGCAGTACTTC; CDR3: CASSVALAPHHEQYF; D: -; J: TRBJ2-7; size: -; V: TRBV9
DNA: TGTGCCACCAGCAGAGGGGGACGAAACACCATATATTTT; CDR3: CATSRGGRNTIYF; D: -; J: TRBJ1-3; size: -; V: TRBV15
DNA: TGTGCCAGTAGTATCGTGGGAGTAGGAGATACGCAGTATTTT; CDR3: CASSIVGVGDTQYF; D: -; J: TRBJ2-3; size: -; V: TRBV19
DNA: TGTGCCAGCAGTGAAGTCGACAGGGGCACCGGGGAGCTGTTTTTT; CDR3: CASSEVDRGTGELFF; D: TRBD1; J: TRBJ2-2; size: -; V: TRBV6-1
DNA: TGTGCCAGCAGCCGCATTTTGTTCTCTCTAGCGGGAGTTTACGAGCAGTACTTC; CDR3: CASSRILFSLAGVYEQYF; D: TRBD2; J: TRBJ2-7; size: -; V: TRBV28
DNA: TGTGCCAGCAGCCAAGGGGTCATGGGACAGATCAATCAGCCCCAGCATTTT; CDR3: CASSQGVMGQINQPQHF; D: TRBD1; J: TRBJ1-5; size: once; V: TRBV14
DNA: TGTGCCAGCAGCTTCAATCCTTATTCCCGACCGTCACCCCTCCACTTT; CDR3: CASSFNPYSRPSPLHF; D: -; J: TRBJ1-6; size: -; V: TRBV7-2
DNA: TGTGCCAGCAGCCGTCTACAGGGTATGGGAGAGACCCAGTACTTC; CDR3: CASSRLQGMGETQYF; D: -; J: TRBJ2-5; size: -; V: TRBV16
DNA: TGTGCCAGCTCACCAGGGTACGAGCAGTACTTC; CDR3: CASSPGYEQYF; D: -; J: TRBJ2-7; size: -; V: TRBV18
DNA: TGTGCCAGCAGCGTAGGCTCTTACAATGAGCAGTTCTTC; CDR3: CASSVGSYNEQFF; D: -; J: TRBJ2-1; size: -; V: TRBV9
DNA: TGTGCCAGCAAGGTCACCAACTCCTACGAGCAGTACTTC; CDR3: CASKVTNSYEQYF; D: -; J: TRBJ2-7; size: -; V: TRBV6-5
DNA: TGTGCCAGTACCCAGTGGGGGGATCGGACTAATGAAAAACTGTTTTTT; CDR3: CASTQWGDRTNEKLFF; D: -; J: TRBJ1-4; size: -; V: TRBV19
DNA: TGTGCCAGCAGTCTCGGCGACGGTTCCTACGAGCAGTACTTC; CDR3: CASSLGDGSYEQYF; D: -; J: TRBJ2-7; size: -; V: TRBV6-5
DNA: TGTGCCAGCGACGACTCCTACGAGCAGTACTTC; CDR3: CASDDSYEQYF; D: -; J: TRBJ2-7; size: -; V: TRBV28
DNA: TGTGCCAGCAGTTCTGGGCAGGGAATGTGGAGCTCCTACAATGAGCAGTTCTTC; CDR3: CASSSGQGMWSSYNEQFF; D: -; J: TRBJ2-1; size: -; V: TRBV27